The 30 T cell receptor beta chains presented below share a single source sample, sequenced in a study of blood T cells in healthy people across ages. A second PCR of about 7 to 12 cycles used a sample-barcoded 5' primer and a J-beta primer mix. TCRdb redid the calling of the 5' RACE reads with MiXCR, one entry per CDR3 protein. Found here are roughly 1.5 million distinct CDR3 sequences, approximately 43% of them singletons; the top ten hold approximately 4.1%. Sequencing used blood. These receptors were collected from a woman younger than 30 in good health.

V and J are TRBV4-1 and TRBJ2-7; D is unclear. V lost 4 bases, J lost 7 bases, and 14 bases lay in between. This CDR3 spans 13 amino acids. The V gene's germline CDR1 is MGHRA and CDR2 YSYEKL. CDR3 sequence (DNA): TGCGCCAGCAGCCGACCCATAGGGTTGGAGCAGTACTTC. Its translation is CASSRPIGLEQYF.

DNA for the CDR3: TGCAGTGCTAACCACTATGGCGGGAGCACAGATACGCAGTATTTT. Encoded protein: CSANHYGGSTDTQYF. The chain has TRBV20-1 and TRBJ2-3; possible D gene TRBD2, 5 bases. CDR1 and CDR2 (germline): DFQATT, SNEGSKA (reference sequence). The length of the CDR3 is 15 residues. V was pared by 4 bases and J by 0 bases, with 14 bases between.

The chain combines TRBV30 with TRBJ1-1; D perhaps matches TRBD1 (6 bases). Deletions cut 3 bases from V and 3 bases from J, with 11 bases between. Germline V gene data show CDR1 as GTSNPN and CDR2 as SVGIG (reference sequence). CDR3 size: 13 residues. The CDR3 coding sequence is TGTGCCTGGAGGGAACAGGGTTACACTGAAGCTTTCTTT. This encodes CAWREQGYTEAFF.

The CDR3 here is CASKDRGLNGYTF. As DNA, the CDR3 is TGTGCCAGCAAGGACAGGGGATTGAATGGCTACACCTTC. This chain links TRBV27 with TRBJ1-2, with 9 bases fitting TRBD1. The CDR3 has 13 amino acids. In germline, CDR1 is MNHEY, CDR2 SMNVEV (reference sequence). With 7 bases clipped from V and 6 bases from J, the junction kept 6 bases outside the gene matches.

This clonotype was detected a few times. The chain has TRBV7-2 and TRBJ1-2, with D tentatively TRBD1 (6 bases). Germline CDR1 is SGHTA and CDR2 is FQGNSA. Between the trimmed V and J ends, which lost 5 bases and 4 bases, there was a span of 17 bases. The CDR3 is 15 amino acids. CDR3 nucleotides: TGTGCCAGCAGCCCAACCGTCCAGGGGCTCTATGGCTACACCTTC. Protein sequence: CASSPTVQGLYGYTF.

To note about this clonotype: Sequence at one end of the junction differs from germline and may be a read error. V and J are TRBV7-3 and TRBJ2-3, with 11 bases identical to TRBD2. Looked up from germline, CDR1 is SGHTA and CDR2 is FQGTGA. This CDR3 region has 14 residues. For the CDR3, the DNA is TGTGCCAGCGGGACTAGCGGTCTCACAGATATGCAGTATTTT. Translation: CASGTSGLTDMQYF. The variable domain in full, with the rest retrieved from reference TRBV7-3 and TRBJ2-3, is GAGVSQTPSNKVTEKGKYVELRCDPISGHTALYWYRQSLGQGPEFLIYFQGTGAADDSGLPNDRFFAVRPEGSVSTLKIQRTERGDSAVYLCASGTSGLTDMQYFGPGTRLTVL.

The chain links TRBV6-2 or TRBV6-3 to TRBJ2-7, with TRBD1 identical over 7 bases. The CDR3 sequence is 14 residues long. V gave up 4 bases and J gave up 6 bases; unmatched junction bases: 9. In germline, CDR1 is MNHEY, CDR2 SVGEGT. For the CDR3, the DNA is TGTGCCAGCAGTTTTACCGGGACAGATGGCGAGCAGTACTTC. Translation: CASSFTGTDGEQYF.

V gene TRBV15 combines with J gene TRBJ2-3; the match to TRBD1 covers 8 bases. Germline CDR1 is LNHNV and CDR2 is YYDKDF (reference sequence). The CDR3 contains 16 residues. V lost 4 bases and J lost 4; bases outside the gene matches: 10. CDR3 residues: CATSKDFETGADTQYF. DNA for the CDR3: TGTGCCACCAGCAAGGACTTCGAGACAGGGGCAGATACGCAGTATTTT.

The sample holds a few counts of this clonotype. The CDR3 DNA sequence: TGCAGTGCTAGAATAGGTCAGGGGGTCTACGAGCAGTACTTC. This gives the protein CSARIGQGVYEQYF. The chain joins TRBV20-1 to TRBJ2-7; 7 nucleotides match TRBD1. CDR1 is DFQATT and CDR2 is SNEGSKA in the germline V gene (reference sequence). The CDR3 runs 14 residues. The junction had 7 bases not matched to a gene; V was cut back by 2 bases and J by 3 bases.

CDR3 DNA: TGCGCCAGCAGCCCCTCGGGGCGGGCGCTTGACAATGAGCAGTTCTTC. Amino acids: CASSPSGRALDNEQFF. The chain uses TRBV4-3 and TRBJ2-1, with D tentatively TRBD1 or TRBD2 (5 bases each). The CDR3 has 16 residues. The V end was cut by 4 bases, the J end by 5 bases, with 18 bases between. Per germline, CDR1 LGHNA and CDR2 YSLEER.

This clonotype was seen only a few times. The gene calls are TRBV29-1 and TRBJ2-3; D is perhaps TRBD2 (5 bases). The CDR3 spans 15 residues. Per germline, CDR1 SQVTM and CDR2 ANQGSEA. V was clipped by 2 bases and J by 2 bases, with 14 bases between them. CDR3 sequence reads: CSVERGIDPTDTQYF. The CDR3 DNA reads TGCAGCGTTGAACGGGGTATCGATCCCACAGATACGCAGTATTTT.

The chain is built from TRBV10-3 and TRBJ2-7; possibly TRBD1 or TRBD2 for D (5 bases each). Trimming took off 6 bases at V and 1 base at J, with 19 bases between the two ends. CDR3 length equals 16 residues. CDR1 and CDR2 (germline): ENHRY, SYGVKD. The CDR3: CAIRGTELGRSYEQYF. The DNA of the CDR3 is TGTGCCATCAGGGGGACGGAGCTGGGTCGGTCCTACGAGCAGTACTTC.

The V call is TRBV20-1, the J call TRBJ2-5, with 9 bases fitting TRBD2. V gave up 3 bases and J gave up 5 bases; unmatched junction bases: 7. Germline values: CDR1 DFQATT, CDR2 SNEGSKA (reference sequence). The CDR3 is made up of 14 amino acids. The CDR3 DNA reads TGCAGTGCTAGGGCATTAGCGGGAGTTGAGACCCAGTACTTC. It specifies CSARALAGVETQYF.

The V gene is TRBV7-9, the J gene TRBJ1-1; perhaps TRBD1 as D (6 bases). The V end lost 5 bases, the J end lost 1 base, and 14 bases lay between the germline ends. Germline V CDR1 and CDR2: SEHNR, FQNEAQ (reference sequence). The CDR3 has 15 residues. CDR3 DNA: TGTGCCAGCAGCCCCGGGACACGGCGGAACACTGAAGCTTTCTTT. This encodes CASSPGTRRNTEAFF.

Remarks on this clonotype: The CDR3 does not close with the conserved phenylalanine or tryptophan, likely indicating a read error. This chain links TRBV7-2 with TRBJ2-1; either TRBD1 or TRBD2 may supply D (5 bases each). V was trimmed by 7 bases and J by 1 base, leaving 17 bases between them. Germline lookup yields CDR1 SGHTA and CDR2 FQGNSA. This CDR3 region has 16 residues. CDR3 DNA sequence: TGTGCCAGCAAACTATCGGGGCTAGCATCCTACAATGAGCAGTTCGTC. Residues: CASKLSGLASYNEQFV.

The chain employs TRBV4-1 and TRBJ2-2; maybe TRBD2 (5 bases). V was clipped by 6 bases and J by 2 bases, with 13 bases between them. The CDR3 loop spans 15 amino acids. Germline V CDR1 and CDR2: MGHRA, YSYEKL. CDR3 amino acids: CASRNVRGNTGELFF. The CDR3 DNA reads TGCGCCAGCAGAAATGTCCGGGGAAACACCGGGGAGCTGTTTTTT.

This clonotype was counted many times. The chain joins TRBV5-1 to TRBJ2-3; TRBD1 is a possible D gene (7 bases). The CDR3 totals 17 residues. Germline CDR1 SGHRS, CDR2 YFSETQ. V lost 0 bases to trimming and J lost 3 bases, with 17 bases between them. The CDR3 DNA sequence: TGCGCCAGCAGCTTGGCACCCAGGGGGGTAAAGACAGATACGCAGTATTTT. It yields the protein CASSLAPRGVKTDTQYF.

This clonotype has just a few counts. V usage is TRBV29-1 and J usage is TRBJ1-6; D may be TRBD1 (5 bases). CDR1 SQVTM and CDR2 ANQGSEA come from the germline V gene. The CDR3 spans 12 residues. V lost 6 bases and J 5 bases, leaving 8 bases between the germline ends. The DNA of the CDR3 is TGCAGCGTCCAGGGAGATAATTCACCCCTCCACTTT. Residues: CSVQGDNSPLHF.

The chain uses TRBV7-2 and TRBJ1-5; the match to TRBD1 covers 7 bases. The ends lost 5 bases at V and 5 bases at J; junction bases unmatched: 6. The germline CDR1 and CDR2 sequences are SGHTA and FQGNSA. The CDR3 sequence is 14 residues long. This CDR3 reads CASSNRQGYQPQHF. CDR3 DNA: TGTGCCAGCAGCAACCGACAGGGCTATCAGCCCCAGCATTTT.

V usage is TRBV28 and J usage is TRBJ1-5; D is uncertain. V lost 3 bases to trimming and J lost 1 base, with 10 bases between them. The CDR3 extends over 15 amino acids. Germline V CDR1 and CDR2: MDHEN, SYDVKM. CDR3 sequence (DNA): TGTGCCAGCAGTTTTAACCCAAGAAGCAATCAGCCCCAGCATTTT. Its protein product is CASSFNPRSNQPQHF.

V usage is TRBV7-9 and J usage is TRBJ2-5; 9 positions agree with TRBD2. This CDR3 is 14 amino acids long. CDR1 and CDR2 (germline): SEHNR, FQNEAQ (reference sequence). V gave up 4 bases and J gave up 1 base; unmatched junction bases: 1. The CDR3 region is CASSSSGIQETQYF. The CDR3 nucleotides are TGTGCCAGCAGCTCTAGCGGGATCCAAGAGACCCAGTACTTC.

At least ten counts were recorded for this clonotype. The rearrangement joins TRBV12-3 or TRBV12-4 to TRBJ2-5, with D perhaps TRBD1 or TRBD2 (5 bases each). The CDR3 consists of 16 residues. The V gene lost 6 bases and the J gene lost 4 bases, with 21 bases spanning the gap. Written as DNA, the CDR3 is TGTGCCAGCAGCTCTCGGGGCTTGGCAAGGGGAGAGACCCAGTACTTC. Protein sequence: CASSSRGLARGETQYF.

The CDR3 loop reads CASSGGTSGRTDTQYF. The DNA for the CDR3 is TGCGCCAGCAGCGGCGGGACTAGCGGGAGGACAGATACGCAGTATTTT. The genes are TRBV4-3 and TRBJ2-3, with 15 bases matching TRBD2. V dropped 5 bases and J dropped 3; count of bases not matched to a gene: 3. This CDR3 has 16 amino acids. Germline V gene sequence: CDR1 LGHNA, CDR2 YSLEER.

This clonotype was observed a handful of times. This rearrangement joins TRBV6-2 or TRBV6-3 to TRBJ2-5, with D perhaps assigned TRBD1 or TRBD2 (6 bases each). The germline V gene has CDR1 MNHEY and CDR2 SVGEGT. This CDR3 spans 13 amino acids. V was cut by 5 bases and J by 5 bases, with 12 bases left in between. The CDR3: CASSTRGPETQYF. CDR3 in DNA: TGTGCCAGCAGTACCCGGGGGCCCGAGACCCAGTACTTC.

The sample holds many counts of this clonotype. The chain combines TRBV20-1 with TRBJ2-1, with 7 positions matching TRBD2. Losses at the gene ends were 5 bases for V and 0 bases for J; bases not matched to a gene: 7. From germline, CDR1 is DFQATT and CDR2 SNEGSKA (reference sequence). CDR3 length: 15 amino acids. CDR3 sequence: CSAGLGRSSYNEQFF. The CDR3 DNA reads as TGCAGTGCTGGACTCGGGAGGAGCTCCTACAATGAGCAGTTCTTC.

V gene TRBV7-2 combines with J gene TRBJ2-1; 9 bases align to TRBD1. Germline CDR1 reads SGHTA; CDR2 reads FQGNSA. J lost 7 bases, V lost 6 bases, and 10 bases had no gene match. The CDR3 length is 15 residues. CDR3 coding DNA: TGTGCCAGCAGAACCGGGACAGGGAGGGGTAATGAGCAGTTCTTC. It codes for CASRTGTGRGNEQFF.

This clonotype was seen repeatedly, ten times or more. The CDR3 nucleotides are TGTGCCAGCAGTTTAAGACCGCACATGGGAGATACGCAGTATTTT. Encoded protein: CASSLRPHMGDTQYF. V is TRBV12-3 or TRBV12-4 and J is TRBJ2-3; D is undetermined. This CDR3 spans 15 amino acids. The ends were cut back, 2 bases at V and 5 bases at J, with 14 bases in the middle.

The rearrangement uses TRBV7-3 and TRBJ2-1, with 11 positions matching TRBD2. The CDR3 extends over 16 amino acids. Germline-derived CDR1 and CDR2 are SGHTA and FQGTGA. The V gene end was trimmed by 4 bases and the J gene end by 8 bases; junction bases not matched to a gene: 10. CDR3 region: CASSSLPLAGGDEQFF. CDR3 sequence (DNA): TGTGCCAGCAGCTCCTTGCCTCTAGCGGGAGGCGATGAGCAGTTCTTC.

The chain recombines TRBV7-2 with TRBJ2-1; 9 positions match TRBD2. This CDR3 contains 16 residues. V lost 0 bases to trimming and J lost 4 bases; unmatched junction nucleotides: 4. The germline V gene has CDR1 SGHTA and CDR2 FQGNSA. As DNA, the CDR3 is TGTGCCAGCAGCTTAGCTAGCGGGGGATATTACAATGAGCAGTTCTTC. Amino acid sequence: CASSLASGGYYNEQFF.

This sequence joins TRBV20-1 and TRBJ2-3, with D unclear. Germline V gives CDR1 DFQATT, CDR2 SNEGSKA (reference sequence). The CDR3 is made up of 12 amino acids. V gave up 6 bases and J gave up 2 bases, with 9 bases separating them. In nucleotides, the CDR3 is TGCAGTGCCGAGAAGAACACAGATACGCAGTATTTT. Translating it yields CSAEKNTDTQYF.